The T cell receptor (beta chain) under discussion was sequenced for a study of OX40 agonist ivuxolimab in advanced cancers. In the study overall: Ivuxolimab, which targeted the costimulatory receptor OX40 (CD134), was an agonistic, fully human IgG2 monoclonal antibody. Intravenous ivuxolimab was administered to patients every 2 weeks at six dose levels: 0.01, 0.1, 0.3, 1.5, 3 and 10 mg/kg. Of the approximately 54 dose-escalation patients, hepatocellular carcinoma was present in about 20, melanoma in around 15, renal cell carcinoma in 9 and head and neck cancer in 9. The dose-escalation cohort was about 86% male with a mean age of approximately 59 years, ranging from about 23 to 85. Prior anti-PD-1, anti-PD-L1 or anti-CTLA-4 therapy was permitted, and checkpoint inhibitors had been received by about two fifths of dose-escalation patients. Partial responses occurred in three dose-escalation patients: two with cutaneous melanoma and one with hepatocellular carcinoma. Peripheral TCRbeta sequencing was intended to test whether TCR sequence diversity was altered and clonal T-cell expansion was caused by ivuxolimab. The paper reports the monotherapy dose-escalation portion (N of about 50 patients) of the phase I ivuxolimab trial. Points the paper makes about the study in general: On average, CD8+ T cells showed more expanded clones than CD4+ T cells after ivuxolimab. At doses of 0.1 to 3.0 mg/kg, clonal expansion of both CD4+ and CD8+ blood T cells was observed from baseline to week 6. Low levels of normalized T-cell clonal expansion were also seen in some nonresponding patients. Partial responders in the 0.1-3.0 mg/kg groups had among the lowest normalized peripheral clonal expansion, especially among CD8+ T cells. Which antigens the clonally expanded peripheral T cells were specific for was not determined.

Patients with autoimmune disease history or receiving systemic immunosuppression were excluded from the trial. Peripheral blood for TCR sequencing was collected from all dose cohorts at baseline, on cycle 4 day 1, and on cycle 7 day 1. Samples were obtained from an open-label, multicenter, first-in-human phase I dose-escalation trial of ivuxolimab. Adults with locally advanced or metastatic head and neck squamous cell, hepatocellular, melanoma or renal cell carcinoma were enrolled in the trial. CD4+ and CD8+ T cells were sorted separately from peripheral blood before TCR sequencing. V and J are trimmed by 0 bases and 0 bases, and the gene matches miss 2 bases of the junction. CDR1 and CDR2 are read off the germline V gene (reference sequence) as SGHNT and YYREEE. The CDR3 runs 16 residues from the cysteine to the phenylalanine. Kept here is only the CDR3 DNA, which spans 48 bases and is read in frame from base 1.

Details on this clone: Its antigen has not been determined. No base qualities exist here, and no much larger clone lies one base off it.

To sequence the TCRbeta CDR3 region, genomic DNA was isolated from the sorted cells. The immunoSEQ Assay was used for sequencing of TCRbeta CDR3 regions. This immuneACCESS table, as held by TCRdb, lists in-frame sequences with V and J called but not all clones. Of the missing ones, under half trace to an unresolved V gene in checked studies; the others have no known cause. Here the sample has about 70,000 clones; roughly 89% occur a single time. The ten top clones hold under 3.5% of the sample. The sample here was CD4+ or CD8+ T cells sorted from blood, taken in a trial of the OX40 agonist ivuxolimab. The V gene is TRBV5-4 and the J gene is TRBJ2-1; TRBD2 lines up with 8 middle nucleotides. The receptor was isolated from an adult with an advanced solid tumor such as melanoma, head and neck, liver or kidney cancer. The CDR3: CASSLASGYSYNEQFF. The sequenced DNA is TGTGCCAGCAGCTTGGCTAGCGGGTACTCCTACAATGAGCAGTTCTTC.